The 18 T cell receptor beta chains listed next were all sequenced from one sample in a study of T cells after yellow fever vaccination. One entry per CDR3 protein, called by TCRdb with MiXCR from the 5' RACE reads. The data hold about 630,000 distinct CDR3 sequences, with 9% to 15% observed a single time. Sequenced here: PBMCs, sampled on the day of the yellow fever booster vaccination. Receptors were obtained from a man aged 25 to 45 who received the YFV17D yellow fever vaccine.

This clonotype was counted only a few times. The chain has TRBV9 and TRBJ2-3, with D possibly being TRBD2 (6 bases). V was pared by 0 bases and J by 3 bases, with 11 bases between. CDR1 is SGDLS and CDR2 is YYNGEE in the germline V gene. The CDR3 runs 15 residues. This CDR3 reads CASSVAAGQTDTQYF. The CDR3 DNA reads as TGTGCCAGCAGCGTAGCAGCGGGCCAAACAGATACGCAGTATTTT.

This clonotype was detected a few times. The rearrangement links TRBV20-1 to TRBJ2-3; 16 nucleotides agree with TRBD2. Trimming at V came to 4 bases and at J to 4 bases, leaving 5 bases not matched to a gene. Germline V gene data show CDR1 as DFQATT and CDR2 as SNEGSKA (reference sequence). This CDR3 comprises 16 residues. In DNA, the CDR3 is TGCAGTGCTACCGGGACTAGCGGGAGGGCCTCAGATACGCAGTATTTT. Residues: CSATGTSGRASDTQYF.

The gene calls are TRBV20-1 and TRBJ2-7; D perhaps matches TRBD1 (5 bases). Germline values: CDR1 DFQATT, CDR2 SNEGSKA (reference sequence). Deletions cut 2 bases from V and 2 bases from J, with 10 bases between. This CDR3 has 13 amino acids. For the CDR3, the DNA is TGCAGTGCTAGAAAACAGGAGCCCTACGAGCAGTACTTC. It yields the protein CSARKQEPYEQYF.

The chain uses TRBV23-1 and TRBJ2-1, with TRBD2 identical over 11 bases. TRBV23-1 has ORF status, its function being uncertain. The V and J ends lost 0 bases and 7 bases, in that order; junction bases with no gene match: 5. This CDR3 is 16 amino acids long. CDR3 region: CASSQSVAGGWNEQFF. Written as DNA, the CDR3 is TGCGCCAGCAGTCAATCCGTAGCGGGAGGGTGGAATGAGCAGTTCTTC.

This clonotype was seen a handful of times. This CDR3 is CASSLASVQETQYF. In DNA, the CDR3 is TGTGCCAGCAGTCTCGCGAGCGTACAAGAGACCCAGTACTTC. V and J are TRBV7-2 and TRBJ2-5; the D is unclear. The CDR3 has 14 amino acids. Trimming took off 6 bases at V and 2 bases at J, with 13 bases between the two ends. Per the germline V gene, CDR1 is SGHTA and CDR2 is FQGNSA.

This clonotype was detected a few times. The chain recombines TRBV29-1 with TRBJ2-2, with no clear D. V lost 4 bases and J lost 5, with 14 bases in between. CDR1 and CDR2 from the germline V gene are SQVTM and ANQGSEA. This CDR3 has 14 amino acids. Here the CDR3 DNA reads TGCAGCGTTGGCGTCGGTAGGGTGACCGGGGAGCTGTTTTTT. Translation gives CSVGVGRVTGELFF.

This clonotype was seen at least ten times. The rearrangement joins TRBV5-4 to TRBJ2-7; either TRBD1 or TRBD2 may supply D (5 bases each). Germline CDR1 SGHNT, CDR2 YYREEE (reference sequence). There are 14 residues in the CDR3. V dropped 3 bases and J dropped 2 bases, with 12 bases sitting between them. CDR3 region: CASSSGTVPYEQYF. The CDR3 DNA follows: TGTGCCAGCAGCTCCGGGACGGTGCCCTACGAGCAGTACTTC.

Many counts were recorded for this clonotype. The rearrangement uses TRBV5-1 and TRBJ2-1; 7 bases are a match to TRBD1. The V gene's germline CDR1 is SGHRS and CDR2 YFSETQ. V shed 6 bases, J shed 7 bases, and the junction held 10 bases outside the gene matches. The CDR3 sequence is 14 residues long. CDR3 amino acids: CASTQRTGQNEQFF. Written as DNA, the CDR3 is TGCGCCAGCACCCAAAGGACAGGTCAAAATGAGCAGTTCTTC.

Many counts were recorded for this clonotype. The chain uses TRBV18 and TRBJ2-1; D may be TRBD1 (5 bases). Germline V gives CDR1 KGHSH, CDR2 LQKENI. V lost 1 base and J 5 bases, leaving 9 bases between the germline ends. The CDR3 extends over 14 amino acids. CDR3 DNA sequence: TGTGCCAGCTCACCACTAGCAGGGAACAATGAGCAGTTCTTC. It translates to CASSPLAGNNEQFF. Supplemented by reference TRBV18 and TRBJ2-1, the full variable domain reads NAGVMQNPRHLVRRRGQEARLRCSPMKGHSHVYWYRQLPEEGLKFMVYLQKENIIDESGMPKERFSAEFPKEGPSILRIQQVVRGDSAAYFCASSPLAGNNEQFFGPGTRLTVL.

Many counts were recorded for this clonotype. The chain is built from TRBV11-3 and TRBJ2-2; D is possibly TRBD1 or TRBD2 (6 bases each). The CDR3 has 16 amino acids. V was shortened by 4 bases and J by 4 bases, with 16 bases between the two germline ends. The germline V gene has CDR1 SGHNT and CDR2 YENEEA. For the CDR3, the DNA is TGTGCCAGCAGCTCTGGGGGGCCGCTTGGCACCGGGGAGCTGTTTTTT. Protein sequence: CASSSGGPLGTGELFF.

This sequence joins TRBV7-3 and TRBJ1-2; D gene uncertain. The CDR3 is 13 amino acids. Trimming shortened V by 4 bases and J by 6 bases, and 12 bases separated the two germline ends. The germline gives CDR1 SGHTA, CDR2 FQGTGA. The CDR3 nucleotides read TGTGCCAGCAGCTCTAGTCCGGCAGATGGCTACACCTTC. As protein: CASSSSPADGYTF.

The gene calls are TRBV7-4 and TRBJ2-2; no reliable D call. From germline, CDR1 is SGHVT and CDR2 SQSDAQ. The CDR3 covers 15 residues. Trimming took 6 bases from V and 0 from J, leaving 11 bases between them. The CDR3 sequence is CASSGPYSNTGELFF. CDR3 bases: TGTGCCAGCAGTGGGCCGTACTCGAACACCGGGGAGCTGTTTTTT.

In this sample, this clonotype turned up a few times. The J gene is TRBJ1-6, the V gene TRBV12-3 or TRBV12-4, with D possibly being TRBD1 (5 bases). The CDR3 extends over 16 amino acids. The V and J ends lost 5 bases and 8 bases respectively, with 19 bases between them. The CDR3 protein is CASSTYRDLWHSPLHF. CDR3 DNA sequence: TGTGCCAGCAGTACGTACCGGGACCTTTGGCATTCACCCCTCCACTTT.

This chain uses TRBV10-3 with TRBJ2-7, with D perhaps TRBD1 (5 bases). Germline CDR1 and CDR2: ENHRY and SYGVKD. The CDR3 is made up of 12 amino acids. Trimming removed 6 bases from V and 6 bases from J, with 12 bases in between. The CDR3 protein is CAIRPNRTEQYF. The CDR3 DNA reads as TGTGCCATCAGACCCAACAGGACCGAGCAGTACTTC.

The rearrangement links TRBV3-1 to TRBJ2-7; D is unclear. CDR1 and CDR2 from the germline V gene are LGHDT and YNNKEL (reference sequence). V was trimmed by 4 bases and J by 2 bases, leaving 15 bases between them. This CDR3 contains 15 residues. The CDR3 nucleotides are TGTGCCAGCAGCCCCCTTGAGTCCTCCCCCTACGAGCAGTACTTC. The encoded protein is CASSPLESSPYEQYF.

The chain joins TRBV20-1 to TRBJ2-1; 7 bases are a match to TRBD2. The V segment lost 3 bases and the J segment 6 bases; nucleotides outside the gene matches: 8. The germline CDR1 and CDR2 sequences are DFQATT and SNEGSKA (reference sequence). The CDR3 contains 14 residues. The CDR3 DNA is TGCAGTGCTAGGTTTCCAGCGGGAAGCAATGAGCAGTTCTTC. It codes for CSARFPAGSNEQFF.

The gene calls are TRBV2 and TRBJ2-5; possible D gene TRBD2, 6 bases. Germline values: CDR1 SNHLY, CDR2 FYNNEI. Trimming removed 10 bases from V and 3 bases from J, with 12 bases in between. The CDR3 consists of 12 residues. The CDR3 bases are TGTGCCACCCAAATAGCGGAAGAGACCCAGTACTTC. Protein: CATQIAEETQYF.

This clonotype was found many times. The V and J genes are TRBV18 and TRBJ2-7; 10 bases match TRBD1. Trimming at V came to 3 bases and at J to 5 bases, leaving 1 base not matched to a gene. This CDR3 is built from 13 residues. Per the germline V gene, CDR1 is KGHSH and CDR2 is LQKENI. This CDR3 is CASSPGTGDEQYF. CDR3 nucleotides: TGTGCCAGCTCACCCGGGACAGGGGACGAGCAGTACTTC.